The 9 T cell receptor beta chains listed next were all sequenced from one sample in a study of blood T cell repertoires in COVID-19. Repertoires were generated with immunoSEQ multiplex PCR, while TCRdb's copy carries only in-frame clones and drops some. Of 210,000 or so clones in the sample, 70% to 90% were seen once. The sequenced material came from PBMCs or T cells enriched from blood (not recorded which). The receptors originated from a middle-aged woman with acute COVID-19.

In this sample, this clone turned up a few times. The chain carries TRBV3-1 (or the pseudogene TRBV3-2) and TRBJ1-2, with TRBD1 as a possible D gene (5 bases). Germline V gene sequence: CDR1 LGHDT, CDR2 YNNKEL (reference sequence). V was trimmed by 1 base and J by 9 bases, leaving 12 bases between them. The CDR3 has 13 amino acids. CDR3: CASSQAPQGRYTF. The CDR3 coding sequence is TGTGCCAGCAGCCAAGCCCCGCAGGGCCGCTACACCTTC.

The chain is built from TRBV9 and TRBJ2-2; D unclear. The V gene lost 3 bases and the J gene lost 0 bases, with 15 bases spanning the gap. Germline lookup yields CDR1 SGDLS and CDR2 YYNGEE. The CDR3 is made up of 17 amino acids. The CDR3 here is CASSASRLGSNTGELFF. Here the CDR3 DNA reads TGTGCCAGCAGCGCCTCCAGGCTGGGCTCGAACACCGGGGAGCTGTTTTTT.

The rearrangement links TRBV9 to TRBJ2-2; no clear D gene. Trimming cost V 0 bases and J 0 bases, with 9 bases left between them. This CDR3 is 16 amino acids long. Germline lookup yields CDR1 SGDLS and CDR2 YYNGEE. The CDR3 nucleotides are TGTGCCAGCAGCGTAGGAGTGCAGGCGAACACCGGGGAGCTGTTTTTT. This translates into CASSVGVQANTGELFF.

This clone was seen a handful of times. This rearrangement joins TRBV28 to TRBJ2-7; TRBD2 aligns across 8 bases. CDR1 and CDR2 from the germline V gene are MDHEN and SYDVKM. The trim removed 7 bases at V and 6 bases at J, leaving 14 bases unmatched. The CDR3 is 15 amino acids. The CDR3 protein is CASKKTGLVLGEQYF. In DNA, the CDR3 is TGTGCCAGCAAAAAGACGGGACTAGTATTGGGCGAGCAGTACTTC.

This sequence joins TRBV5-5 and TRBJ1-2; 9 bases align to TRBD1. This CDR3 is 16 amino acids long. After removal of 1 base from V and 0 bases from J, the junction contained 4 bases not matched to a gene. The germline V gene encodes CDR1 SGHKS and CDR2 YYEKEE (reference sequence). CDR3 region: CASSLLTGGANYGYTF. The CDR3 nucleotides read TGTGCCAGCAGCTTGTTGACAGGGGGGGCTAACTATGGCTACACCTTC. Supplemented by reference TRBV5-5 and TRBJ1-2, the full variable domain reads DAGVTQSPTHLIKTRGQQVTLRCSPISGHKSVSWYQQVLGQGPQFIFQYYEKEERGRGNFPDRFSARQFPNYSSELNVNALLLGDSALYLCASSLLTGGANYGYTFGSGTRLTVV.

This chain joins TRBV5-6 and TRBJ2-7; D unclear. Germline V gene sequence: CDR1 SGHDT, CDR2 YYEEEE. There are 14 residues in the CDR3. The V end lost 0 bases, the J end lost 2 bases, and 9 bases lay between the germline ends. CDR3 DNA sequence: TGTGCCAGCAGCTTGGGGGCAGACACCTACGAGCAGTACTTC. Its protein product is CASSLGADTYEQYF.

The rearrangement uses TRBV7-9 and TRBJ1-2, with TRBD1 matching over 11 bases. Trimming took 5 bases from V and 5 from J; bases not matched to a gene: 4. This CDR3 region has 14 residues. CDR1 and CDR2 (germline): SEHNR, FQNEAQ (reference sequence). The CDR3 DNA is TGTGCCAGCAGCCGCGGACAGGGGGCTTATGGCTACACCTTC. This sequence encodes CASSRGQGAYGYTF. Drawing the rest from reference TRBV7-9 and TRBJ1-2, the complete variable domain is DTGVSQNPRHKITKRGQNVTFRCDPISEHNRLYWYRQTLGQGPEFLTYFQNEAQLEKSRLLSDRFSAERPKGSFSTLEIQRTEQGDSAMYLCASSRGQGAYGYTFGSGTRLTVV.

V is TRBV2 and J is TRBJ1-5, with TRBD1 matching 11 bases. The CDR3 loop spans 16 amino acids. Germline trimming cut 4 bases from V and 0 bases from J; bases unmatched to any gene: 2. Germline-derived CDR1 and CDR2 are SNHLY and FYNNEI. Written as DNA, the CDR3 is TGTGCCAGCAGTGGGGACAGGGGGTATAGCAATCAGCCCCAGCATTTT. Its protein is CASSGDRGYSNQPQHF.

This chain links TRBV28 with TRBJ1-3; 7 bases align to TRBD1. The germline gives CDR1 MDHEN, CDR2 SYDVKM. The CDR3 extends over 15 amino acids. V was clipped by 6 bases and J by 3 bases; unmatched bases: 8. CDR3 sequence (DNA): TGTGCCAGCAGCTGGACAGGAAGCCTTGGAAACACCATATATTTT. It yields the protein CASSWTGSLGNTIYF.